This passage covers 15 T cell receptor beta chains from one sample sequenced in a study of blood T cell repertoires in COVID-19 (dated by TCRdb to between 2020 and 2021). The library was prepared using the immunoSEQ multiplex PCR assay. TCRdb holds this immuneACCESS table with in-frame rearrangements only. Some clones are missing; in checked studies, unresolved V genes explain under half, and the rest has no known cause. The sample table shows about 160,000 clones, and around 93% are seen once. The ten largest clones add up to more than 4.5% of the sample. Sample: peripheral blood. Receptors originate from a man aged 25 to 45 with COVID-19, enrolled during active disease.

This clone was counted only a few times. This chain connects TRBV11-3 to TRBJ2-7; maybe TRBD2 (5 bases). Germline V CDR1 and CDR2: SGHNT, YENEEA. V lost 0 bases and J lost 0, with 6 bases in between. The CDR3 runs 14 residues. This CDR3 is CASSLESGSYEQYF. CDR3 DNA: TGTGCCAGCAGCTTAGAGAGCGGCTCCTACGAGCAGTACTTC.

The chain couples TRBV27 to TRBJ2-6; D possibly corresponds to TRBD2 (5 bases). The ends were cut back, 3 bases at V and 0 bases at J, with 9 bases in the middle. CDR1 MNHEY and CDR2 SMNVEV come from the germline V gene (reference sequence). The CDR3 spans 16 residues. CDR3 in DNA: TGTGCCAGCAGTTTTCTACGGGGCTCTGGGGCCAACGTCCTGACTTTC. Translation gives CASSFLRGSGANVLTF.

This chain links TRBV19 with TRBJ2-2; D remains unclear. Germline V gene sequence: CDR1 LNHDA, CDR2 SQIVND (reference sequence). There are 17 residues in the CDR3. V shed 0 bases and J shed 0 bases, with 11 bases lying between them. CDR3 sequence: CASSIDRRQANTGELFF. The CDR3 nucleotides are TGTGCCAGTAGTATAGATCGCCGGCAGGCGAACACCGGGGAGCTGTTTTTT.

The genes are TRBV7-9 and TRBJ2-6, with D perhaps TRBD1 (5 bases). CDR1 is SEHNR and CDR2 is FQNEAQ in the germline V gene (reference sequence). Trimming stripped 4 bases from V and 1 base from J, with 11 bases between. There are 16 residues in the CDR3. The DNA of the CDR3 is TGTGCCAGCAGCTCTCCCCCAGGGTCTGGGGCCAACGTCCTGACTTTC. Protein sequence: CASSSPPGSGANVLTF. Full variable domain (missing parts from reference TRBV7-9 and TRBJ2-6): DTGVSQNPRHKITKRGQNVTFRCDPISEHNRLYWYRQTLGQGPEFLTYFQNEAQLEKSRLLSDRFSAERPKGSFSTLEIQRTEQGDSAMYLCASSSPPGSGANVLTFGAGSRLTVL.

The V call is TRBV18, the J call TRBJ2-2; D remains unclear. CDR3 length equals 16 residues. Deletions cut 3 bases from V and 0 bases from J, with 11 bases between. The V gene's germline CDR1 is KGHSH and CDR2 LQKENI. CDR3 nucleotides: TGTGCCAGCTCACCCCGCCCGGAGCCGAACACCGGGGAGCTGTTTTTT. Its protein is CASSPRPEPNTGELFF.

The V call is TRBV11-2, the J call TRBJ2-7, with 8 bases matching TRBD2. The germline V gene has CDR1 SGHAT and CDR2 FQNNGV. CDR3 length equals 13 residues. The ends lost 5 bases at V and 2 bases at J; junction bases unmatched: 2. The CDR3 region is CASSRTSPYEQYF. CDR3 nucleotides: TGTGCCAGCAGCAGGACTAGCCCCTACGAGCAGTACTTC.

The V and J genes are TRBV4-1 and TRBJ1-6; 9 bases align to TRBD1. Per germline, CDR1 MGHRA and CDR2 YSYEKL. This CDR3 comprises 17 residues. The trim removed 0 bases at V and 11 bases at J, leaving 11 bases unmatched. This CDR3 is CASSQDPARTGATPLHF. The CDR3 DNA reads TGCGCCAGCAGCCAAGATCCGGCCCGGACAGGGGCGACACCCCTCCACTTT.

This clone was found once. V gene TRBV27 combines with J gene TRBJ2-7; a weak D match, TRBD1 (5 bases). CDR3 length: 13 amino acids. The germline CDR1 and CDR2 sequences are MNHEY and SMNVEV (reference sequence). Trimming pared 3 bases from V and 3 bases from J, leaving 9 bases between. For the CDR3, the DNA is TGTGCCAGCAGTTTCAGCAGGGACTACGAGCAGTACTTC. It specifies CASSFSRDYEQYF.

The chain recombines TRBV4-3 with TRBJ2-1; 8 nucleotides line up with TRBD2. CDR3 length: 16 residues. Germline V gene sequence: CDR1 LGHNA, CDR2 YSLEER. V lost 3 bases, J lost 2 bases, and 6 bases stayed unmatched. CDR3 in amino acids: CASSHSWRGAYNEQFF. The CDR3 DNA reads TGCGCCAGCAGCCATAGCTGGCGGGGGGCCTACAATGAGCAGTTCTTC.

The V and J genes are TRBV18 and TRBJ2-2; D possibly corresponds to TRBD1 (5 bases). V lost 0 bases and J 5 bases, leaving 7 bases between the germline ends. The CDR3 extends over 14 amino acids. Germline CDR1 reads KGHSH; CDR2 reads LQKENI. The CDR3 DNA sequence: TGTGCCAGCTCACCACCAGGGGATACCGGGGAGCTGTTTTTT. The encoded protein is CASSPPGDTGELFF.

V is TRBV18 and J is TRBJ1-3, with unresolved D. CDR1 is KGHSH and CDR2 is LQKENI in the germline V gene. V dropped 3 bases and J dropped 1 base, with 4 bases sitting between them. The CDR3 contains 13 residues. The CDR3 coding sequence is TGTGCCAGCTCACCCGGGTCTGGAAACACCATATATTTT. Translating gives CASSPGSGNTIYF.

The V and J genes are TRBV6-5 and TRBJ2-7; 9 bases align to TRBD2. Germline V CDR1 and CDR2: MNHEY, SVGAGI. Trimming cost V 6 bases and J 2 bases; bases outside gene matches: 5. CDR3 length: 14 amino acids. CDR3 coding DNA: TGTGCCAGCAGCATTAGCGGGGGAGCCTACGAGCAGTACTTC. Its translation is CASSISGGAYEQYF.

This chain uses TRBV6-5 with TRBJ1-2, with TRBD1 identical over 7 bases. This CDR3 is built from 15 residues. V was pared by 2 bases and J by 3 bases, with 6 bases of the junction left unmatched. Germline V gene data show CDR1 as MNHEY and CDR2 as SVGAGI. CDR3 sequence: CASSYLNRGDYGYTF. DNA of the CDR3: TGTGCCAGCAGTTACCTCAACAGGGGTGACTATGGCTACACCTTC.

This chain joins TRBV5-4 and TRBJ2-2, with TRBD2 matching over 7 bases. CDR1 and CDR2 from the germline V gene are SGHNT and YYREEE (reference sequence). CDR3 size: 15 residues. The V gene end was trimmed by 4 bases and the J gene end by 6 bases; junction bases not matched to a gene: 9. CDR3 DNA sequence: TGTGCCAGCAGCCTGAGGCGGGGAGGGTCCGGGGAGCTGTTTTTT. Translated, it gives CASSLRRGGSGELFF.

The CDR3 DNA follows: TGTGCCAGCTCACCCTCGACCGGGACAGGGAAAAACGAGCAGTACTTC. The encoded protein is CASSPSTGTGKNEQYF. The J gene is TRBJ2-7, the V gene TRBV18, with 9 bases identical to TRBD1. The germline CDR1 and CDR2 sequences are KGHSH and LQKENI. Trimming took 3 bases from V and 5 from J; bases not matched to a gene: 11. The CDR3 loop spans 16 amino acids.